This TCR beta chain emerged from a study of long-term antiretroviral therapy in people with HIV. Overall study results and limits: Once patients were on ART, diversity went higher but still fell short of transplant donor controls.

With survey level as its setting, the immunoSEQ assay was v3.0. Sequencing was performed with immunoSEQ multiplex PCR; in TCRdb, only in-frame clones are kept and a portion is missing. The sample lists about 34,000 clones, 70% to 80% occurring once. As regards this clone: No antigen is known for it.

Every specimen provided 1-10 million cryopreserved PBMC before DNA extraction took place. Germline values: CDR1 SGHTS, CDR2 YDEGEE. Trimming shortened V by 1 base and J by 1 base, and 8 bases separated the two germline ends. The CDR3 is 14 residues long. The chain couples TRBV5-8 to TRBJ1-2; D is undetermined. The clonotype comes from a man aged 18 to 30 with HIV. Sequencing was performed on unsorted PBMCs, taken 1.9 years after starting antiretroviral therapy. This CDR3 reads CASSLPASNYGYTF. The CDR3 bases are TGTGCCAGCAGCTTGCCCGCTAGTAACTATGGCTACACCTTC.